The rows below give T cell receptor beta chains drawn from one sample of a study of CD8+ T cells in alopecia areata. TCRdb's table, derived via immunoSEQ multiplex PCR, lists solely in-frame clones and lacks some. The top ten clones hold 1.5% to 2% of a sample with 200,000 to 250,000 clones, 50% to 60% of them seen once. Sample: CD4+ T cells sorted from blood, taken at week 4, from a patient treated with tofacitinib. These receptors all stem from a human donor with alopecia areata. CDR3s include the opening cysteine and the closing phenylalanine or tryptophan. The D gene is left open where the match is weak. Clone size is shown for a subset of rows, as once, few, many or a class of expanded clone.

clone_size j_call v_call d_call cdr3_aa cdr3_nt
NA TRBJ2-7 TRBV5-1 NA CASSRTGTYEQYF TGCGCCAGCAGCCGGACGGGAACCTACGAGCAGTACTTC
NA TRBJ1-1 TRBV6-5 NA CASSYSIQLQTFF TGTGCCAGCAGTTACTCGATTCAACTACAGACTTTCTTT
NA TRBJ1-5 TRBV19 NA CASSPRTGFSNQPQHF TGTGCCAGTAGTCCCCGGACCGGTTTCAGCAATCAGCCCCAGCATTTT
once TRBJ1-1 TRBV7-8 TRBD1 CASSSRTGKLNTEAFF TGTGCCAGCAGCTCCCGGACAGGAAAACTGAACACTGAAGCTTTCTTT
NA TRBJ2-3 TRBV28 TRBD2 CATNIGLAAAGTQYF TGTGCCACTAACATAGGACTAGCGGCAGCGGGTACGCAGTATTTT
NA TRBJ1-1 TRBV7-2 TRBD1 CASSVDRGTEAFF TGTGCCAGCAGCGTGGACAGGGGCACTGAAGCTTTCTTT
NA TRBJ2-4 TRBV5-1 NA CASSLGGTRNIQYF TGCGCCAGCAGCTTGGGAGGGACTCGGAACATTCAGTACTTC
NA TRBJ2-3 TRBV30 NA CAWSVTATRRDTQYF TGTGCCTGGAGTGTAACGGCCACCAGGCGAGATACGCAGTATTTT
NA TRBJ2-3 TRBV5-6 NA CASSFSGGKSDTQYF TGTGCCAGCAGCTTTTCAGGGGGGAAATCAGATACGCAGTATTTT
NA TRBJ1-2 TRBV5-6 TRBD1 CASSLARQGDYGYTF TGTGCCAGCAGCTTGGCCAGACAGGGGGACTATGGCTACACCTTC
NA TRBJ1-6 TRBV6-5 TRBD1 CASSRTGQHDSPLHF TGTGCCAGCAGTAGGACAGGGCAGCATGATTCACCCCTCCACTTT
few TRBJ2-3 TRBV11-3 NA CASSLVGGYTDTQYF TGTGCCAGCAGCTTAGTAGGCGGGTACACAGATACGCAGTATTTT
NA TRBJ2-5 TRBV5-6 NA CASSFPETQYF TGTGCCAGCAGCTTTCCGGAGACCCAGTACTTC
NA TRBJ1-4 TRBV23-1 NA CASSKEDNEKLFF TGCGCCAGCAGCAAAGAGGATAATGAAAAACTGTTTTTT
few TRBJ1-2 TRBV7-2 TRBD1 CASSLRTGGHYGYTF TGTGCCAGCAGCTTACGGACAGGGGGCCACTATGGCTACACCTTC
many TRBJ2-4 TRBV7-2 NA CASSLEGPAKNIQYF TGTGCCAGCAGCTTAGAAGGGCCAGCCAAAAACATTCAGTACTTC
NA TRBJ1-2 TRBV6-1 NA CASRPLREGGGYTF TGTGCCAGCAGACCCCTCCGGGAAGGTGGGGGCTACACCTTC
NA TRBJ1-1 TRBV11-2 TRBD1 CASSFGQGDTEAFF TGTGCCAGCAGCTTTGGACAGGGGGACACTGAAGCTTTCTTT
NA TRBJ2-2 TRBV2 NA CASSGVRSNTGELFF TGTGCCAGCAGTGGTGTCAGATCGAACACCGGGGAGCTGTTTTTT
NA TRBJ1-1 TRBV29-1 NA CSVLGGTEAFF TGCAGCGTCCTGGGGGGGACTGAAGCTTTCTTT
NA TRBJ2-3 TRBV5-1 NA CASSLSGDRLDTQYF TGCGCCAGCAGCTTGAGCGGGGACAGGCTAGATACGCAGTATTTT
few TRBJ2-2 TRBV7-8 NA CASSLVDRRIHGELFF TGTGCCAGCAGCTTAGTAGACAGGAGGATACACGGGGAGCTGTTTTTT